These 29 T cell receptor beta chains were all obtained from the same sample, sequenced in a study of blood T cells in healthy people across ages. For the second PCR, which ran for about 6 to 11 cycles, a sample-barcoded 5' primer and a J-beta primer mix were used. TCRdb fed the 5' RACE reads into MiXCR, producing one record per CDR3 protein. The sample lists 800,000 to 950,000 distinct CDR3 sequences, about 27% seen once, with 10% to 13% in the top ten. This sample also appeared in a second study, on T cells of mothers and their children.

Sequenced input: blood. The receptors originated from a woman between 40 and 50 years old in good health.

This clonotype was found a few times. V is TRBV7-2 and J is TRBJ1-1; possible D gene TRBD1, 5 bases. Trimming took 0 bases from V and 5 from J, leaving 13 bases between them. Germline V gene data show CDR1 as SGHTA and CDR2 as FQGNSA. The CDR3 spans 15 residues. In DNA form, the CDR3 reads TGTGCCAGCAGCTTAGCTGCAGGGTCGGCTACTGAAGCTTTCTTT. Translation gives CASSLAAGSATEAFF.

For this clonotype: The junction differs from germline at one of its ends, possibly a read error. The chain employs TRBV10-3 and TRBJ1-1; the D is unclear. CDR1 is ENHRY, CDR2 SYGVKD, per germline. This CDR3 is 14 amino acids long. CDR3 in amino acids: CAVSVGQSYTEAFF. The CDR3 DNA is TGTGCCGTCAGTGTAGGCCAGTCTTACACTGAAGCTTTCTTT.

The chain combines TRBV28 with TRBJ1-2; possible D gene TRBD1, 6 bases. This CDR3 region has 14 residues. Looked up from germline, CDR1 is MDHEN and CDR2 is SYDVKM. V was trimmed by 3 bases and J by 7 bases, leaving 15 bases between them. CDR3 sequence: CASSLIPGAGGYTF. For the CDR3, the DNA is TGTGCCAGCAGTTTGATCCCAGGGGCGGGTGGCTACACCTTC.

This clonotype was observed many times. This sequence joins TRBV6-6 and TRBJ1-2, with TRBD1 identical over 9 bases. CDR3 length: 13 residues. Germline CDR1 and CDR2: MNHNY and SVGAGI (reference sequence). The V gene end was trimmed by 10 bases and the J gene end by 13 bases; junction bases not matched to a gene: 16. The CDR3 bases are TGTGCCACCACCAGACAGGGGGGGTTGGAGTCCACCTTC. Translating gives CATTRQGGLESTF.

A note on this clonotype: A junction boundary mismatches the germline segment, possibly from a read error. This chain uses TRBV6-6 with TRBJ2-7; possibly TRBD2 for D (6 bases). The tail of the sequence fits TRBJ2-1 better, so the J call may be wrong. This CDR3 is built from 13 residues. CDR1 MNHNY and CDR2 SVGAGI come from the germline V gene (reference sequence). CDR3 nucleotides: TGCGCCACGATAGCGGCCAGCTCCTACGAGCAGTTCTTC. Amino acids: CATIAASSYEQFF.

Of note for this clonotype: The junction does not match germline at one end; this may be a read error. The gene calls are TRBV6-6 and TRBJ2-6, with a tentative D call TRBD1 (5 bases). The CDR3 is 16 amino acids. Germline CDR1 is MNHNY and CDR2 is SVGAGI (reference sequence). The CDR3 loop is CANSYKGAAGANVLTF. DNA for the CDR3: TGTGCCAACAGTTACAAAGGGGCGGCAGGGGCCAACGTCCTGACTTTC.

In its sample, this clonotype was seen a few times. One junction end does not reproduce the germline sequence, and a read error may be involved. The chain couples TRBV4-1 to TRBJ2-7; no firm D call. The CDR3 covers 15 residues. The V gene's germline CDR1 is MGHRA and CDR2 YSYEKL. The CDR3 DNA follows: TGCGCCGGCAGCCAAGATGTGGTGCAGGTCTACGAGCAGTACTTC. It translates to CAGSQDVVQVYEQYF.

With regard to this clonotype: A much larger clone lies one base from this, so it may be a read error. The CDR3 protein is CASRPHGSGGGTQYF. DNA for the CDR3: TGTGCCAGCAGACCCCATGGGAGCGGGGGAGGGACCCAGTACTTC. The chain has TRBV7-2 and TRBJ2-7; 8 positions agree with TRBD2. The J call may be wrong; the DNA end is better matched by TRBJ2-5. CDR1 is SGHTA, CDR2 FQGNSA, per germline. The CDR3 has 15 amino acids.

This clonotype occurred a few times. The CDR3 DNA follows: TGTGCCAGCAGTACCCCGACAGGGGACGAAAAACTGTTTTTT. Its protein product is CASSTPTGDEKLFF. The gene calls are TRBV12-3 or TRBV12-4 and TRBJ1-4; 8 bases agree with TRBD1. The V segment lost 5 bases and the J segment 8 bases; nucleotides outside the gene matches: 7. The CDR3 has 14 residues.

This chain joins TRBV5-6 and TRBJ1-1; D might be TRBD1 (6 bases). CDR1 is SGHDT and CDR2 is YYEEEE in the germline V gene. CDR3 length: 15 residues. V shed 4 bases and J shed 1 base, with 14 bases lying between them. The chain's CDR3 is CASSPGTNTNTEAFF. The CDR3 nucleotides are TGTGCCAGCAGCCCCGGGACAAACACGAACACTGAAGCTTTCTTT.

This chain connects TRBV4-2 to TRBJ2-3; 9 bases agree with TRBD2. The trim removed 5 bases at V and 5 bases at J, leaving 11 bases unmatched. The CDR3 length is 16 residues. Germline V gene data show CDR1 as LGHNA and CDR2 as YNFKEQ. In nucleotides, the CDR3 is TGTGCCAGCAGCATCGAACGCGGGGGGGCCGTAGATACGCAGTATTTT. It translates to CASSIERGGAVDTQYF.

The gene calls are TRBV9 and TRBJ1-6; D gene unclear. The V end was cut by 3 bases, the J end by 7 bases, with 14 bases between. Germline loops: CDR1 SGDLS, CDR2 YYNGEE. The CDR3 extends over 15 amino acids. CDR3 in amino acids: CASSAAYTNNSPLHF. The CDR3 nucleotides are TGTGCCAGCAGCGCAGCGTACACGAACAATTCACCCCTCCACTTT. The full variable domain, completed using reference TRBV9 and TRBJ1-6, is DSGVTQTPKHLITATGQRVTLRCSPRSGDLSVYWYQQSLDQGLQFLIQYYNGEERAKGNILERFSAQQFPDLHSELNLSSLELGDSALYFCASSAAYTNNSPLHFGNGTRLTVT.

The table lists this clonotype with a few counts. This chain connects TRBV15 to TRBJ1-1, with a weak D call TRBD1 (5 bases). V shed 0 bases and J shed 11 bases, with 13 bases lying between them. The CDR3 extends over 13 amino acids. CDR1 is LNHNV and CDR2 is YYDKDF in the germline V gene (reference sequence). This chain's CDR3 is CATSRDQGAYAFF. As DNA, the CDR3 is TGTGCCACCAGCAGAGATCAAGGGGCCTACGCTTTCTTT.

This clonotype turned up a few times. The chain carries TRBV9 and TRBJ2-2; D may be TRBD1 (6 bases). Trimming left V 0 bases short and J 6 bases short, with 18 bases between. From germline, CDR1 is SGDLS and CDR2 YYNGEE. The CDR3 is made up of 17 amino acids. The CDR3 region has the DNA TGTGCCAGCAGCGTAGTCTACGTACAGGGATACCCCGGGGAGCTGTTTTTT. Its translation is CASSVVYVQGYPGELFF.

The chain links TRBV25-1 to TRBJ2-4; tentative D call: TRBD1 (6 bases). The CDR3 length is 15 residues. CDR1 is MGHDK and CDR2 is SYGVNS in the germline V gene. V gave up 4 bases and J gave up 13 bases, with 23 bases separating them. This chain's CDR3 is CASSVNRARSYGQYF. The CDR3 DNA reads TGTGCCAGCAGTGTTAACAGGGCCCGCTCCTACGGGCAGTACTTC.

There are a few counts of this clonotype. The chain recombines TRBV7-6 with TRBJ1-4; 7 bases align to TRBD1. The trim removed 4 bases at V and 5 bases at J, leaving 7 bases unmatched. The length of the CDR3 is 15 residues. In germline, CDR1 is SGHVS, CDR2 FNYEAQ. Here the CDR3 DNA reads TGTGCCAGCAGCTCTAACAGGGGAGGGAATGAAAAACTGTTTTTT. Translation gives CASSSNRGGNEKLFF.

V usage is TRBV6-6 and J usage is TRBJ2-5; 9 bases line up with TRBD2. The CDR3 is 17 residues long. V gave up 4 bases and J gave up 0 bases; unmatched junction bases: 9. CDR1 and CDR2 from the germline V gene are MNHNY and SVGAGI (reference sequence). The CDR3 DNA is TGTGCCAGCAGTTTATGGCGGGCTAGCGGGGACCAAGAGACCCAGTACTTC. Translated: CASSLWRASGDQETQYF.

This clonotype came up many times. The chain has TRBV5-1 and TRBJ2-3; D not resolved. The CDR3 is 13 residues long. Germline V CDR1 and CDR2: SGHRS, YFSETQ. V lost 5 bases, J lost 4 bases, and 11 bases lay in between. The CDR3 bases are TGCGCCAGCAGTGGGCCCGCTGCAGATACGCAGTATTTT. This codes for CASSGPAADTQYF.

This clonotype was picked up a small number of times. This sequence joins TRBV15 and TRBJ1-2, with D tentatively TRBD1 (5 bases). Trimming took off 4 bases at V and 0 bases at J, with 12 bases between the two ends. Germline V gives CDR1 LNHNV, CDR2 YYDKDF (reference sequence). CDR3 length equals 15 residues. The CDR3, as DNA: TGTGCCACCAGCATCAGGGTCGGAACTAACTATGGCTACACCTTC. Protein product: CATSIRVGTNYGYTF.

Worth noting for this clonotype: A clone one base away is much larger, so this may be a read error. The chain has TRBV10-3 and TRBJ1-1, with 8 positions matching TRBD1. The CDR3 runs 15 residues. Germline V gene sequence: CDR1 ENHRY, CDR2 SYGVKD. The CDR3 DNA reads as TGTGCCATCAATGAGTCGAAGGACAGGGCAACTGAAGCTTTCTTT. As protein: CAINESKDRATEAFF.

The J gene is TRBJ2-7, the V gene TRBV10-2, with TRBD1 matching 7 bases. This CDR3 is 14 amino acids long. Germline V CDR1 and CDR2: WSHSY, SAAADI. Losses at the gene ends were 6 bases for V and 7 bases for J; bases not matched to a gene: 12. This chain's CDR3 is CASSFGTETGEQYF. CDR3 DNA sequence: TGCGCCAGCAGCTTTGGGACAGAGACGGGGGAGCAGTACTTC.

This clonotype has just a few counts. The V and J genes are TRBV14 and TRBJ1-1, with D perhaps matching TRBD1 (5 bases). Trimming pared 1 base from V and 7 bases from J, leaving 16 bases between. Germline loops: CDR1 SGHDN, CDR2 FVKESK. The CDR3 consists of 15 residues. The DNA of the CDR3 is TGTGCCAGCAGCCAAGGCGGCCTCTATCAGGGTGAAGCTTTCTTT. The encoded protein is CASSQGGLYQGEAFF.

As concerns this clonotype: Mismatch with germline at one junction end may stem from a read error. The chain has TRBV13 and TRBJ2-7; perhaps D is TRBD1 or TRBD2 (6 bases each). CDR1 PRHDT and CDR2 FYEKMQ come from the germline V gene (reference sequence). The CDR3 is 15 residues long. In DNA, the CDR3 is TGTGCCAGCGGCTTAGGTGGGGGGCTCCTTTACGAGCAGTACTTC. Translating it yields CASGLGGGLLYEQYF.

On this clonotype itself: A much larger clone lies one base from this, so it may be a read error. This chain connects TRBV5-1 to TRBJ2-3; 13 bases are a match to TRBD2. CDR1 SGHRS and CDR2 YFSETQ come from the germline V gene. The CDR3 sequence is 17 residues long. Here the CDR3 reads CASSTRTSGGLTGTQYF. DNA of the CDR3: TGCGCCAGCAGCACGCGGACTAGCGGGGGTCTGACAGGTACGCAGTATTTT.

The sample holds many counts of this clonotype. The chain is built from TRBV4-1 and TRBJ2-4; D not resolved. Trimming removed 1 base from V and 6 bases from J, with 7 bases in between. The CDR3 is 13 amino acids. Per germline, CDR1 MGHRA and CDR2 YSYEKL. The CDR3 region has the DNA TGCGCCAGCAGCCAAGTTAGCACAAACATTCAGTACTTC. Translation: CASSQVSTNIQYF.

This clonotype occurred many times. The rearrangement uses TRBV7-8 and TRBJ1-2; 8 bases agree with TRBD1. Germline trimming cut 5 bases from V and 2 bases from J; bases unmatched to any gene: 4. The CDR3 is 14 residues long. Germline V CDR1 and CDR2: SGHVS, FQNEAQ. The CDR3 DNA is TGTGCCAGCAGCCAGGACAGGGCCAACTATGGCTACACCTTC. Translation: CASSQDRANYGYTF. The full variable domain, its missing parts supplied by reference TRBV7-8 and TRBJ1-2, is GAGVSQSPRYKVAKRGQDVALRCDPISGHVSLFWYQQALGQGPEFLTYFQNEAQLDKSGLPSDRFFAERPEGSVSTLKIQRTQQEDSAVYLCASSQDRANYGYTFGSGTRLTVV.

V gene TRBV11-2 combines with J gene TRBJ1-1; no firm D call. The CDR3 loop spans 15 amino acids. The V end lost 2 bases, the J end lost 1 base, and 11 bases lay between the germline ends. From germline, CDR1 is SGHAT and CDR2 FQNNGV. This chain's CDR3 is CASSLLDQGNTEAFF. DNA for the CDR3: TGTGCCAGCAGCTTATTGGATCAAGGGAACACTGAAGCTTTCTTT.

The sample holds a few counts of this clonotype. The chain carries TRBV12-3 or TRBV12-4 and TRBJ1-1; possibly TRBD1 for D (6 bases). V lost 8 bases and J 0 bases, leaving 19 bases between the germline ends. This CDR3 comprises 16 residues. The CDR3 DNA sequence: TGTGCCAGCCAGTCGCGGGGGGGGCAGATGAACACTGAAGCTTTCTTT. Amino acids: CASQSRGGQMNTEAFF.

This clonotype has a handful of counts. The gene calls are TRBV12-3 or TRBV12-4 and TRBJ2-7; TRBD2 is a possible D gene (6 bases). The CDR3 sequence is 14 residues long. V lost 6 bases, J lost 3 bases, and 15 bases lay in between. DNA for the CDR3: TGTGCCAGCAGACGTACGGGACTGATCTACGAGCAGTACTTC. This gives the protein CASRRTGLIYEQYF.